The 3 T cell receptor beta chains listed next were all sequenced from one sample in a study of CD8+CD57+ T cells in acquired aplastic anemia. Using genomic DNA as the template, TCR beta VDJ and CDR3 profiling was carried out. TCRdb reprocessed the reads with MiXCR, giving one entry per CDR3 protein. The sample lists tens of thousands of distinct CDR3 sequences; 45% to 60% were seen once. Specimen: sorted CD4+, CD8+, or CD8+CD57+ T cells (not recorded which) from PBMCs. The receptors were sampled from a human donor in good health, serving as a control.

CDR3 protein: CASSEALTSGGTDTQYF. In DNA form, the CDR3 reads TGTGCCAGCAGTGAAGCGCTGACTAGCGGGGGTACAGATACGCAGTATTTT. The chain couples TRBV2 to TRBJ2-3; 12 bases map to TRBD2. There are 17 residues in the CDR3. V lost 0 bases to trimming and J lost 3 bases; unmatched junction nucleotides: 4. The germline CDR1 and CDR2 sequences are SNHLY and FYNNEI.

CDR3 amino acids: CANKGQGEGYTF. Written as DNA, the CDR3 is TGTGCCAACAAAGGACAGGGTGAAGGCTACACCTTC. The chain employs TRBV10-3 and TRBJ1-2, with 8 bases that match TRBD1. The J segment lost 8 bases and the V segment lost 10 bases, leaving 9 bases of the junction unmatched. CDR3 length equals 12 residues. Germline V gene lookup returns CDR1 ENHRY and CDR2 SYGVKD.

This clonotype has ten or more counts. The chain is built from TRBV2 and TRBJ1-2; 7 bases agree with TRBD1. This CDR3 comprises 21 residues. Losses at the gene ends were 0 bases for V and 8 bases for J; bases not matched to a gene: 27. Germline loops: CDR1 SNHLY, CDR2 FYNNEI. As DNA, the CDR3 is TGTGCCAGCAGTGAAGCGCTTGGAATTTTAATTGGACAGGATCGTTCACGGGGCTACACCTTC. Protein sequence: CASSEALGILIGQDRSRGYTF.